The T cell receptor beta chain described here comes from a study of blood T cell repertoires in COVID-19. The germline gives CDR1 MNHEY, CDR2 SMNVEV (reference sequence). The junction had 4 bases not matched to a gene; V was cut back by 5 bases and J by 3 bases. The CDR3 is 14 amino acids. The data were produced by immunoSEQ multiplex PCR, yet TCRdb's version contains in-frame clones alone and is incomplete. The table has under 40,000 clones, 70% to 90% seen once. V gene TRBV27 combines with J gene TRBJ1-1; 9 bases agree with TRBD1. Sequencing input: peripheral blood. The clonotype comes from a man between 65 and 85 years old with active COVID-19. CDR3 amino acids: CASSPWTGDTEAFF. The DNA of the CDR3 is TGTGCCAGCAGTCCCTGGACAGGGGACACTGAAGCTTTCTTT.